This TCR beta chain stems from a study of CD4+ T cells in melanoma. CDR1 and CDR2 (germline): MNHEY, SVGAGI. Losses at the gene ends were 5 bases for V and 7 bases for J; bases not matched to a gene: 6. CDR3 length equals 14 residues. The method was immunoSEQ multiplex PCR; TCRdb's version includes in-frame clones alone and lacks a portion of them. This sample has about 140,000 clones, with around nine tenths found just once. In the case of this clone: No antigen is known for it.

Overall study results and limits: Reportedly, melanoma neoantigen-specific CD4+ T cells showed varied differentiation states.

The source of this sequence is a human donor with melanoma. This rearrangement joins TRBV6-5 to TRBJ2-2, with 8 bases aligning to TRBD1. DNA of the CDR3: TGTGCCAGCAGTGAAGGACAGGGAGTCGGGGAGCTGTTTTTT. Its protein product is CASSEGQGVGELFF.